Presented here are 8 T cell receptor beta chains from one specimen sequenced in a study of blood T cell repertoires in COVID-19. The repertoire was sequenced with immunoSEQ multiplex PCR; TCRdb's copy has only in-frame clones and lacks some. The data contain over 200,000 clones, about 91% of them singletons. Sequenced: peripheral blood. These receptor sequences come from a middle-aged woman with acute or convalescent COVID-19.

The V call is TRBV5-6, the J call TRBJ1-4; 8 positions match TRBD1. V lost 2 bases and J lost 7; bases outside the gene matches: 7. This CDR3 contains 15 residues. CDR1 is SGHDT, CDR2 YYEEEE, per germline. CDR3 DNA: TGTGCCAGCAGCTTCGGATCAGGGGGCGGTGAAAAACTGTTTTTT. Translation: CASSFGSGGGEKLFF.

The V gene is TRBV6-5, the J gene TRBJ1-1; 9 nucleotides line up with TRBD1. The germline gives CDR1 MNHEY, CDR2 SVGAGI. The CDR3 extends over 15 amino acids. J was trimmed by 1 base and V by 6 bases; bases with no gene match: 6. This CDR3 reads CASRTGGAGNTEAFF. The CDR3 DNA follows: TGTGCCAGCAGAACAGGGGGCGCAGGGAACACTGAAGCTTTCTTT.

The rearrangement joins TRBV5-1 to TRBJ1-5, with 7 bases lining up with TRBD1. This CDR3 spans 16 amino acids. The germline gives CDR1 SGHRS, CDR2 YFSETQ. With 3 bases clipped from V and 1 base from J, the junction kept 7 bases outside the gene matches. The CDR3, as DNA: TGCGCCAGCAGCTCCCAGGGGGTAGGAAGCAATCAGCCCCAGCATTTT. Amino acids: CASSSQGVGSNQPQHF. Full variable domain (rest looked up from reference TRBV5-1 and TRBJ1-5): KAGVTQTPRYLIKTRGQQVTLSCSPISGHRSVSWYQQTPGQGLQFLFEYFSETQRNKGNFPGRFSGRQFSNSRSEMNVSTLELGDSALYLCASSSQGVGSNQPQHFGDGTRLSIL.

This chain uses TRBV28 with TRBJ1-6; TRBD1 might be the D (6 bases). Per the germline V gene, CDR1 is MDHEN and CDR2 is SYDVKM. There are 15 residues in the CDR3. Between the trimmed V and J ends, which lost 6 bases and 3 bases, there was a span of 12 bases. The CDR3 region has the DNA TGTGCCAGCAGGGAACAGGGCAACTATAATTCACCCCTCCACTTT. Translating it yields CASREQGNYNSPLHF. Full variable domain (remainder filled in from reference TRBV28 and TRBJ1-6): DVKVTQSSRYLVKRTGEKVFLECVQDMDHENMFWYRQDPGLGLRLIYFSYDVKMKEKGDIPEGYSVSREKKERFSLILESASTNQTSMYLCASREQGNYNSPLHFGNGTRLTVT.

The chain is built from TRBV7-6 and TRBJ2-2; the D gene is possibly TRBD2 (7 bases). This CDR3 is 16 amino acids long. Trimming took off 2 bases at V and 4 bases at J, with 14 bases between the two ends. Germline CDR1 and CDR2: SGHVS and FNYEAQ. CDR3 sequence (DNA): TGTGCCAGCAGCTTAATCAGGGGAGGGAGCACCGGGGAGCTGTTTTTT. As protein: CASSLIRGGSTGELFF.

V and J are TRBV29-1 and TRBJ1-1; possible D gene TRBD1, 5 bases. This CDR3 region has 12 residues. Germline V gene lookup returns CDR1 SQVTM and CDR2 ANQGSEA. V was trimmed by 7 bases and J by 4 bases, leaving 13 bases between them. This CDR3 is CSASSQGTEAFF. The CDR3 bases are TGCAGCGCATCGTCCCAGGGCACTGAAGCTTTCTTT. Complete variable domain (other parts from reference TRBV29-1 and TRBJ1-1): SAVISQKPSRDICQRGTSLTIQCQVDSQVTMMFWYRQQPGQSLTLIATANQGSEATYESGFVIDKFPISRPNLTFSTLTVSNMSPEDSSIYLCSASSQGTEAFFGQGTRLTVV.

This chain joins TRBV5-1 and TRBJ1-2; D call uncertain. Between the trimmed V and J ends, which lost 0 bases and 2 bases, there was a span of 5 bases. Germline assignment: CDR1 SGHRS and CDR2 YFSETQ. The CDR3 spans 13 residues. CDR3 protein: CASSLERNYGYTF. Written as DNA, the CDR3 is TGCGCCAGCAGCTTGGAACGGAACTATGGCTACACCTTC.

The genes are TRBV10-3 and TRBJ2-1; TRBD1 agrees at 9 bases. The CDR3 sequence is 15 residues long. V dropped 6 bases and J dropped 15; count of bases not matched to a gene: 18. Germline lookup yields CDR1 ENHRY and CDR2 SYGVKD. The CDR3 nucleotides are TGTGCCATCAGCCTGGGACAGGGCTTGGGGAACACATTGTTCTTC. Encoded protein: CAISLGQGLGNTLFF.